What follows are 6 T cell receptor beta chains derived from one specimen sequenced in a study of response to subunit inactivated influenza vaccine (dated by TCRdb to 2016 to 2018). The library came from RT-PCR. Sequenced using an Illumina HiSeq 2500. TCRdb redid the processing of the public reads, applying fastp at Q25 and MiXCR, and retained in-frame beta chains. Identical CDR3 protein sequences are pooled into one entry, listed with their most common genes and DNA. The sample table shows roughly 700,000 distinct CDR3 sequences, and 14% are seen once. 6% to 7% of the sample goes to the ten largest clones. The sample was PBMCs from blood, taken less than 15 days before vaccination. These receptors originate from a man aged 50 to 60 who received an inactivated influenza vaccine. Donor details come from another sample of the same person, matched by shared clones.

The V gene is TRBV5-1, the J gene TRBJ2-3; D is possibly TRBD2 (6 bases). CDR1 and CDR2 from the germline V gene are SGHRS and YFSETQ. The V and J ends lost 5 bases and 4 bases respectively, with 14 bases between them. This CDR3 comprises 14 residues. In nucleotides, the CDR3 is TGCGCCAGCAGTCCGGGGGTCCGTGCAGATACGCAGTATTTT. It encodes CASSPGVRADTQYF.

This clonotype was counted a few times. The rearrangement uses TRBV4-1 and TRBJ1-1; D may be TRBD1 (5 bases). Trimming removed 3 bases from V and 0 bases from J, with 8 bases in between. The CDR3 consists of 14 residues. The germline V gene has CDR1 MGHRA and CDR2 YSYEKL. The chain's CDR3 is CASSQTALNTEAFF. The CDR3 DNA is TGCGCCAGCAGCCAGACAGCTTTGAACACTGAAGCTTTCTTT.

The CDR3 DNA is TGTGCCACCAGTGATTTGTCCAGGAAAGGTGAGCAGTTCTTC. This encodes CATSDLSRKGEQFF. The J gene is TRBJ2-1, the V gene TRBV24-1; D is undetermined. Trimming left V 0 bases short and J 9 bases short, with 11 bases between. CDR3 length: 14 amino acids. CDR1 and CDR2 from the germline V gene are KGHDR and SFDVKD.

This chain connects TRBV11-1 to TRBJ2-1, with 12 bases aligning to TRBD2. This CDR3 region has 20 residues. Germline assignment: CDR1 SGHAT and CDR2 FQDESV (reference sequence). After removal of 5 bases from V and 7 bases from J, the junction contained 21 bases not matched to a gene. This chain's CDR3 is CASSLAQMGASGRAANEQFF. In DNA, the CDR3 is TGTGCCAGCAGCCTTGCTCAGATGGGCGCTAGCGGGAGGGCCGCGAATGAGCAGTTCTTC.

There are a few counts of this clonotype. The CDR3 DNA sequence: TGTGCCAGCAGTTACTCGGTTGGGACAGGTGGCGGCTACACCTTC. Protein: CASSYSVGTGGGYTF. This chain uses TRBV6-5 with TRBJ1-2, with 8 bases fitting TRBD1. The CDR3 runs 15 residues. The V gene end was trimmed by 0 bases and the J gene end by 8 bases; junction bases not matched to a gene: 8. The germline CDR1 and CDR2 sequences are MNHEY and SVGAGI.

This clonotype was seen a handful of times. This chain joins TRBV25-1 and TRBJ2-1; 8 positions match TRBD2. This CDR3 is 16 amino acids long. The V segment lost 3 bases and the J segment 7 bases; nucleotides outside the gene matches: 11. From germline, CDR1 is MGHDK and CDR2 SYGVNS. In DNA, the CDR3 is TGTGCCAGCAGTGACGGGTCGGGAGGGCCTTTAAATGAGCAGTTCTTC. It codes for CASSDGSGGPLNEQFF. Full variable domain (outside the CDR3, taken from reference TRBV25-1 and TRBJ2-1): EADIYQTPRYLVIGTGKKITLECSQTMGHDKMYWYQQDPGMELHLIHYSYGVNSTEKGDLSSESTVSRIRTEHFPLTLESARPSHTSQYLCASSDGSGGPLNEQFFGPGTRLTVL.